This is a list of T cell receptor beta chains from one sample in a study of shared clonotypes between healthy human individuals. TCRdb keeps only in-frame clones here, not all; method: immunoSEQ multiplex PCR. Of about 580,000 clones in the sample, 98% were seen once. The sequencing input was naive CD8+ T cells sorted from blood. Source of these receptors: a man younger than 40 in good health. CDR3s include the opening cysteine and the closing phenylalanine or tryptophan. A D gene is named only where the DNA matches it firmly. A row's size may be missing; if present it is once, few, many or a size class.

V	size	J	D	CDR3	DNA
TRBV7-2	-	TRBJ1-3	-	CASSFIGGANYGNTIYF	TGTGCCAGCAGCTTTATCGGGGGGGCGAACTACGGAAACACCATATATTTT
TRBV27	once	TRBJ2-7	-	CASSLSAGIQYEQYF	TGTGCCAGCAGTTTATCGGCGGGAATTCAATACGAGCAGTACTTC
TRBV5-4	-	TRBJ2-5	TRBD2	CASSLSPSGSETQYF	TGTGCCAGCAGCTTGTCCCCTAGCGGTTCAGAGACCCAGTACTTC
TRBV2	once	TRBJ2-7	-	CASTLVLAESSYEQYF	TGTGCCAGCACCCTCGTACTAGCTGAAAGCTCCTACGAGCAGTACTTC
TRBV27	-	TRBJ1-1	-	CASRLSLNTEAFF	TGTGCCAGCCGATTATCTCTGAACACTGAAGCTTTCTTT
TRBV7-9	-	TRBJ1-5	-	CASSWGTVSNQPQHF	TGTGCCAGCAGCTGGGGGACGGTTAGCAATCAGCCCCAGCATTTT
TRBV27	-	TRBJ2-7	-	CASSFGGSYEQYF	TGTGCCAGCAGTTTCGGGGGCTCCTACGAGCAGTACTTC
TRBV5-4	-	TRBJ2-3	TRBD2	CASSLAGLDTDTQYF	TGTGCCAGCAGCTTGGCGGGACTAGACACAGATACGCAGTATTTT
TRBV7-9	-	TRBJ2-7	TRBD1	CASSPAQGEYEQYF	TGTGCCAGCAGCCCAGCCCAGGGGGAGTACGAGCAGTACTTC
TRBV27	-	TRBJ1-2	-	CASNTFRGVLPESGYTF	TGTGCCAGCAATACATTCAGAGGGGTCCTGCCGGAGTCGGGCTACACCTTC
TRBV7-8	-	TRBJ2-1	TRBD2	CASSLEPSGSMFF	TGTGCCAGCAGCTTAGAGCCTAGCGGGAGTATGTTCTTC
TRBV7-9	-	TRBJ2-7	-	CASSSTTGAMTYEQYF	TGTGCCAGCAGCTCTACCACTGGGGCCATGACCTACGAGCAGTACTTC
TRBV14	-	TRBJ2-3	TRBD2	CASSQLLAGLDTQYF	TGTGCCAGCAGCCAATTACTAGCGGGGCTAGATACGCAGTATTTT
TRBV28	-	TRBJ1-5	-	CASKRGVSSNQPQHF	TGTGCCAGCAAAAGGGGAGTTTCTAGCAATCAGCCCCAGCATTTT
TRBV7-8	-	TRBJ2-7	TRBD1	CASSPPRDSLPYEQYF	TGTGCCAGCAGCCCCCCCCGGGACAGCCTACCCTACGAGCAGTACTTC
TRBV4-3	-	TRBJ2-7	TRBD2	CASSQDKARLAGDQQYF	TGCGCCAGCAGCCAAGATAAGGCCAGACTAGCGGGAGACCAGCAGTACTTC
TRBV11-2	once	TRBJ2-7	-	CASSWDGWQRYEQYF	TGTGCCAGCAGCTGGGACGGGTGGCAGCGGTACGAGCAGTACTTC
TRBV11-2	-	TRBJ2-1	-	CASSLAGSSRGNEQFF	TGTGCCAGCAGCTTAGCCGGAAGCAGTCGCGGCAATGAGCAGTTCTTC
TRBV7-8	-	TRBJ2-3	-	CASSHQGDTQYF	TGTGCCAGCAGTCACCAGGGCGATACGCAGTATTTT
TRBV29-1	-	TRBJ2-5	TRBD2	CSVVLSGSQETQYF	TGCAGCGTTGTGCTTAGCGGGAGTCAAGAGACCCAGTACTTC
TRBV28	-	TRBJ2-7	-	CASTGGARPYEQYF	TGTGCCAGCACAGGGGGGGCCAGGCCCTACGAGCAGTACTTC
TRBV28	-	TRBJ1-5	-	CASSFKSVVMIRNQPQHF	TGTGCCAGCAGTTTTAAGTCGGTGGTTATGATTCGCAATCAGCCCCAGCATTTT
TRBV11-2	-	TRBJ2-7	-	CASSLGSSGALPYEQYF	TGTGCCAGCAGCTTAGGTTCTTCGGGGGCGCTTCCCTACGAGCAGTACTTC
TRBV25-1	-	TRBJ2-1	-	CASSEWTDAKPNEQFF	TGTGCCAGCAGTGAATGGACTGACGCCAAGCCCAATGAGCAGTTCTTC
TRBV29-1	-	TRBJ2-7	TRBD2	CSVEGASGSYEQYF	TGCAGCGTTGAAGGTGCTAGCGGGAGTTACGAGCAGTACTTC
TRBV9	-	TRBJ1-2	TRBD1	CASRGTGTDLNYGYTF	TGTGCCAGCAGAGGTACCGGGACAGACTTAAACTATGGCTACACCTTC
TRBV7-2	-	TRBJ2-1	-	CASRASASSYNEQFF	TGTGCCAGCAGGGCTAGCGCGAGCTCCTACAATGAGCAGTTCTTC
TRBV7-9	-	TRBJ2-1	TRBD2	CASSSSRLGPSGNYEQFF	TGTGCCAGCAGCTCCTCTCGTCTGGGGCCTAGCGGGAACTATGAGCAGTTCTTC
TRBV7-2	-	TRBJ2-2	-	CASSSIAYTGELFF	TGTGCCAGCAGCTCGATAGCGTACACCGGGGAGCTGTTTTTT
TRBV4-1	-	TRBJ2-5	TRBD1	CASSQVGQGARETQYF	TGCGCCAGCAGCCAAGTTGGGCAGGGGGCCCGGGAGACCCAGTACTTC
TRBV2	-	TRBJ2-7	-	CASRGVEQYF	TGTGCCAGCAGAGGGGTCGAGCAGTACTTC
TRBV5-1	-	TRBJ2-1	-	CASSETGPQGGEQFF	TGCGCCAGCAGTGAAACGGGACCCCAGGGGGGGGAGCAGTTCTTC
TRBV6-5	-	TRBJ1-2	-	CASKIARFYGYTF	TGTGCCAGCAAAATAGCGAGGTTCTATGGCTACACCTTC
TRBV4-2	-	TRBJ2-7	-	CASSQEGGGIGYEQYF	TGTGCCAGCAGCCAAGAGGGAGGCGGGATTGGCTACGAGCAGTACTTC
TRBV7-9	-	TRBJ1-4	TRBD1	CASSFSTTGISANEKLFF	TGTGCCAGCAGCTTTTCGACGACAGGGATTTCGGCTAATGAAAAACTGTTTTTT
TRBV18	few	TRBJ1-2	-	CASSDGILEGYTF	TGTGCCAGCTCAGACGGGATTTTGGAGGGCTACACCTTC
TRBV9	-	TRBJ2-7	-	CASSVGSSQSYEQYF	TGTGCCAGCAGCGTAGGCAGTAGTCAGTCTTACGAGCAGTACTTC
TRBV2	-	TRBJ2-1	-	CASSEGAGIANEQFF	TGTGCCAGCAGTGAAGGGGCGGGGATCGCCAATGAGCAGTTCTTC
TRBV28	-	TRBJ2-7	TRBD2	CASSFAPILLAGVGEQYF	TGTGCCAGCAGTTTCGCACCGATACTTTTAGCGGGAGTGGGCGAGCAGTACTTC
TRBV9	-	TRBJ1-2	-	CASSESKPGYYGYTF	TGTGCCAGCAGCGAATCCAAGCCGGGCTACTATGGCTACACCTTC
TRBV7-9	-	TRBJ2-7	TRBD1	CASSTRTGGYEQYF	TGTGCCAGCAGCACCCGGACAGGGGGTTACGAGCAGTACTTC
TRBV11-3	-	TRBJ2-7	-	CASSLATPYEQYF	TGTGCCAGCAGCTTAGCCACCCCCTACGAGCAGTACTTC
TRBV7-9	-	TRBJ2-7	TRBD2	CASSFWGEGYEQYF	TGTGCCAGCAGCTTTTGGGGGGAGGGCTACGAGCAGTACTTC
TRBV5-5	-	TRBJ2-1	-	CASSPLEVSNEQFF	TGTGCCAGCAGCCCATTGGAGGTATCCAATGAGCAGTTCTTC
TRBV29-1	-	TRBJ2-1	TRBD1	CSVATRDSSYNEQFF	TGCAGCGTCGCAACAAGGGACAGTTCCTACAATGAGCAGTTCTTC
TRBV28	-	TRBJ1-2	-	CASSYRVDYGYTF	TGTGCCAGCAGTTACAGGGTAGACTATGGCTACACCTTC
TRBV5-1	-	TRBJ2-7	TRBD2	CASSGTSGSGEQYF	TGCGCCAGCAGTGGGACTAGCGGGAGCGGCGAGCAGTACTTC
TRBV20-1	-	TRBJ2-7	-	CSADQVYEQYF	TGCAGTGCTGACCAGGTTTACGAGCAGTACTTC
TRBV5-1	-	TRBJ2-5	-	CASSSSDQETQYF	TGCGCCAGCAGCAGCTCTGATCAAGAGACCCAGTACTTC
TRBV27	-	TRBJ2-7	TRBD2	CASSSLSTSVSYEQYF	TGTGCCAGCAGTAGTCTCTCGACTAGCGTCTCCTACGAGCAGTACTTC
TRBV2	-	TRBJ2-1	-	CASSELRGNEQFF	TGTGCCAGCAGTGAGTTAAGGGGAAATGAGCAGTTCTTC
TRBV9	-	TRBJ1-5	-	CASSEGDSNQPQHF	TGTGCCAGCAGCGAAGGTGATAGCAATCAGCCCCAGCATTTT
TRBV6-5	once	TRBJ2-1	-	CASRAGQFHEQFF	TGTGCCAGCAGAGCGGGACAGTTCCATGAGCAGTTCTTC
TRBV11-2	-	TRBJ2-4	-	CASSLARHGGGQNIQYF	TGTGCCAGCAGCTTAGCACGACATGGGGGTGGACAAAACATTCAGTACTTC
TRBV5-1	-	TRBJ2-3	TRBD2	CASSLGTSESTDTQYF	TGCGCCAGCAGCTTGGGGACTAGCGAAAGCACAGATACGCAGTATTTT
TRBV7-9	-	TRBJ1-2	TRBD1	CASSRRDRGVWGYTF	TGTGCCAGCAGCAGAAGGGACAGGGGAGTTTGGGGCTACACCTTC
TRBV7-2	-	TRBJ1-1	-	CASSYGTVNTEAFF	TGTGCCAGCAGTTACGGGACGGTGAACACTGAAGCTTTCTTT
TRBV29-1	-	TRBJ2-1	-	CSVEMEGPGAYNEQFF	TGCAGCGTTGAAATGGAAGGACCGGGGGCCTACAATGAGCAGTTCTTC
TRBV11-2	once	TRBJ2-7	-	CASSLVGRDRGEQYF	TGTGCCAGCAGCTTAGTGGGGCGGGACCGGGGGGAGCAGTACTTC